At least ten counts were recorded for the clone carrying this TCR beta chain. Its antigen is currently unknown. The CDR3 runs 14 residues. Germline trimming cut 8 bases from V and 4 bases from J; bases unmatched to any gene: 10. In TCRdb, the reads were re-called with MiXCR into one record per CDR3 protein. This sample carries 200,000 to 250,000 distinct CDR3 sequences, roughly an eighth of them seen once, and the ten largest clones take around 1.6%. The record originates from a study of T cell repertoires in cytomegalovirus infection. The overall study: Public TCR beta signatures indicated both CMV infection and matching HLA type.

The study, taken as a whole, reports: The cumulative frequency of public TCR beta families distinguished individuals who carried CMV together with the relevant HLA. The ex vivo response was dominated by HLA-C-restricted CMV-specific TCR beta clonotypes.

V gene TRBV12-3 or TRBV12-4 combines with J gene TRBJ1-1; the match to TRBD1 covers 7 bases. The specimen was PBMCs. The sequence was obtained from a human donor in good health (CMV status not recorded). Some clones in this sample may be carry-over from other donors' samples. CDR3 DNA sequence: TGTGCCAGCCTCCGCGGGGCAGGGGGCACTGAAGCTTTCTTT. This translates into CASLRGAGGTEAFF.